The 15 T cell receptor beta chains in this list originate from one sample, sequenced in a study of T cell repertoires in cytomegalovirus infection. TCRdb reanalysed the reads using MiXCR and keeps one entry per CDR3 protein. The top ten hold approximately 8% of the sample, which has around 350,000 distinct CDR3 sequences, 18% seen once. Sequenced: PBMCs. The receptors originated from a human donor in good health (CMV status not recorded). Some clones in this sample may be carry-over from other donors' samples.

This CDR3 is CAISVRDQETQYF. CDR3 sequence (DNA): TGTGCCATCAGTGTCAGGGACCAAGAGACCCAGTACTTC. The V gene is TRBV10-3, the J gene TRBJ2-5; D may be TRBD1 (5 bases). Germline V CDR1 and CDR2: ENHRY, SYGVKD. Trimming cost V 4 bases and J 0 bases, with 6 bases left between them. This CDR3 is 13 amino acids long.

In its sample, this clonotype was seen many times. The chain couples TRBV7-2 to TRBJ2-3, with 10 bases matching TRBD1. The CDR3 contains 15 residues. J lost 3 bases, V lost 5 bases, and 5 bases had no gene match. Germline-derived CDR1 and CDR2 are SGHTA and FQGNSA. Here the CDR3 DNA reads TGTGCCAGCAGCGGGCGGGGACAGGGGACAGATACGCAGTATTTT. The encoded protein is CASSGRGQGTDTQYF.

This clonotype showed up just a few times. This chain uses TRBV2 with TRBJ2-3; D is undetermined. The V gene's germline CDR1 is SNHLY and CDR2 FYNNEI. The V end was cut by 7 bases, the J end by 2 bases, with 13 bases between. CDR3 length: 14 residues. CDR3 in DNA: TGTGCCAGCAAAGGAGTTGTCTACACAGATACGCAGTATTTT. Its protein product is CASKGVVYTDTQYF.

This clonotype came up a few times. This chain links TRBV7-9 with TRBJ2-7; 7 bases match TRBD1. Trimming cost V 5 bases and J 0 bases; bases outside gene matches: 10. Germline CDR1 SEHNR, CDR2 FQNEAQ (reference sequence). The CDR3 contains 16 residues. In nucleotides, the CDR3 is TGTGCCAGCAGCCCGCCGACAGGGTGGGGCTCCTACGAGCAGTACTTC. Protein: CASSPPTGWGSYEQYF.

The genes are TRBV11-1 and TRBJ2-7; 7 nucleotides match TRBD2. Germline-derived CDR1 and CDR2 are SGHAT and FQDESV (reference sequence). The CDR3 is 19 residues long. Trimming cost V 5 bases and J 2 bases; bases outside gene matches: 21. The CDR3 is CASSPTQWGGNYRTYEQYF. DNA of the CDR3: TGTGCCAGCAGCCCTACCCAATGGGGGGGAAACTATAGGACCTACGAGCAGTACTTC.

This clonotype was picked up a small number of times. The rearrangement uses TRBV4-2 and TRBJ1-3; 7 bases agree with TRBD1. This CDR3 spans 16 amino acids. V shed 2 bases, J shed 3 bases, and the junction held 7 bases outside the gene matches. Germline V gene data show CDR1 as LGHNA and CDR2 as YNFKEQ. CDR3 in DNA: TGTGCCAGCAGCCAATCCAACAGGGGTGGTGGAAACACCATATATTTT. This translates into CASSQSNRGGGNTIYF.

This clonotype was seen more than once but under ten times. V and J are TRBV6-2 or TRBV6-3 and TRBJ2-1, with D maybe TRBD2 (6 bases). V shed 2 bases and J shed 10 bases, with 15 bases lying between them. The V gene's germline CDR1 is MNHEY and CDR2 SVGEGT. The CDR3 runs to 14 residues. The CDR3 bases are TGTGCCAGCAGTTACCCCCCATGGGGGGTCGAGCAGTTCTTC. Translated: CASSYPPWGVEQFF.

In regard to this clonotype: This may stem from a read error, because a much larger clone lies one nucleotide away. The CDR3 spells CASSEQGAVNHPQHF. The CDR3 DNA is TGTGCCAGCAGTGAACAGGGGGCTGTCAATCACCCCCAGCATTTT. The chain combines TRBV6-1 with TRBJ1-5, with TRBD1 matching over 8 bases. Germline assignment: CDR1 MNHNS and CDR2 SASEGT. CDR3 length: 15 amino acids.

This chain connects TRBV4-2 to TRBJ1-1; 8 bases line up with TRBD1. The CDR3 is made up of 19 amino acids. With 0 bases clipped from V and 0 bases from J, the junction kept 12 bases outside the gene matches. Germline V lookup: CDR1 LGHNA, CDR2 YNFKEQ. The CDR3 coding sequence is TGTGCCAGCAGCCAAGAAGGAAGAGACAGGGGACACATGAACACTGAAGCTTTCTTT. Protein sequence: CASSQEGRDRGHMNTEAFF.

This clonotype came up many times. The rearrangement links TRBV20-1 to TRBJ1-2; 8 bases match TRBD1. With V trimmed by 3 bases and J by 3 bases, 0 bases remained unmatched. The CDR3 covers 12 residues. Germline V CDR1 and CDR2: DFQATT, SNEGSKA (reference sequence). The CDR3 bases are TGCAGTGCTAGGGACAGGGACTATGGCTACACCTTC. Translated, it gives CSARDRDYGYTF.

At least ten counts were recorded for this clonotype. The chain couples TRBV11-2 to TRBJ1-3; D gene uncertain. The CDR3 consists of 14 residues. Germline V gene data show CDR1 as SGHAT and CDR2 as FQNNGV. Trimming shortened V by 3 bases and J by 2 bases, and 8 bases separated the two germline ends. The CDR3 is CASSFGVTGNTIYF. DNA for the CDR3: TGTGCCAGCAGCTTTGGGGTCACTGGAAACACCATATATTTT.

This clonotype was detected ten times or more. The chain joins TRBV6-1 to TRBJ1-1, with 7 bases aligning to TRBD1. The CDR3 loop spans 13 amino acids. The germline CDR1 and CDR2 sequences are MNHNS and SASEGT. J lost 4 bases, V lost 5 bases, and 4 bases had no gene match. The CDR3 DNA sequence: TGTGCCAGCAGTATGACAGGGCGCACTGAAGCTTTCTTT. Translating gives CASSMTGRTEAFF.

This chain joins TRBV28 and TRBJ2-7, with a weak D call TRBD2 (6 bases). Trimming removed 3 bases from V and 3 bases from J, with 12 bases in between. The germline V gene encodes CDR1 MDHEN and CDR2 SYDVKM. The CDR3 contains 14 residues. The CDR3 DNA follows: TGTGCCAGCAGTTTCAGACTAGTAGGCTACGAGCAGTACTTC. Amino acid sequence: CASSFRLVGYEQYF.

This clonotype was seen ten or more times. The J gene is TRBJ2-5, the V gene TRBV11-2; D is ambiguous. V lost 1 base and J lost 3, with 9 bases in between. CDR1 is SGHAT, CDR2 FQNNGV, per germline. There are 14 residues in the CDR3. CDR3 in amino acids: CASSLVEAEETQYF. The CDR3, as DNA: TGTGCCAGCAGCTTAGTTGAGGCAGAAGAGACCCAGTACTTC.

This clonotype was seen many times. The V call is TRBV5-1, the J call TRBJ2-2, with 7 bases fitting TRBD1. Germline V gives CDR1 SGHRS, CDR2 YFSETQ. CDR3 length equals 15 residues. V lost 4 bases to trimming and J lost 4 bases; unmatched junction nucleotides: 7. The CDR3 reads CASSLQGFSTGELFF. DNA of the CDR3: TGCGCCAGCAGCCTACAGGGGTTTTCCACCGGGGAGCTGTTTTTT.